The 17 T cell receptor beta chains below all came from one sample that was sequenced in a study of T cell responses to AZD1222 COVID-19 vaccine. Generated by immunoSEQ multiplex PCR, the TCRdb table keeps only in-frame clones and is missing some. The sample shows some 58,000 clones, over 80% of them seen only once. The source was peripheral blood, collected on day 0 of AZD1222 vaccination. The source of these receptors is an adult in good health.

The chain links TRBV7-8 to TRBJ2-1, with D unclear. Germline CDR1 is SGHVS and CDR2 is FQNEAQ. The CDR3 covers 15 residues. Between the trimmed V and J ends, which lost 5 bases and 0 bases, there was a span of 11 bases. The CDR3 reads CASSLSVGSYNEQFF. In nucleotides, the CDR3 is TGTGCCAGCAGCCTTTCAGTCGGCTCCTACAATGAGCAGTTCTTC.

The chain combines TRBV29-1 with TRBJ1-2; 8 nucleotides align to TRBD1. Trimming removed 1 base from V and 4 bases from J; junction bases left unmatched: 5. Germline V lookup: CDR1 SQVTM, CDR2 ANQGSEA. The CDR3 is 14 amino acids. The CDR3 protein is CSVEGTGRGYGYTF. DNA of the CDR3: TGCAGCGTTGAAGGGACAGGGAGGGGCTATGGCTACACCTTC.

V is TRBV5-1 and J is TRBJ2-2; no clear D gene. Germline lookup yields CDR1 SGHRS and CDR2 YFSETQ. V lost 4 bases, J lost 6 bases, and 16 bases lay in between. The CDR3 is 15 amino acids. The CDR3 loop reads CASSPGHGRPGELFF. CDR3 DNA: TGCGCCAGCAGCCCGGGCCACGGGCGGCCCGGGGAGCTGTTTTTT.

A word on this clone: At the DNA level, this CDR3 is encoded by other sequences in the same sample as well. The V gene is TRBV24-1, the J gene TRBJ2-2, with 7 bases aligning to TRBD2. This CDR3 has 15 amino acids. Germline CDR1 KGHDR, CDR2 SFDVKD. V trimming: 1 base; J trimming: 5 bases; junction bases outside the gene matches: 3. In DNA form, the CDR3 reads TGTGCCACCAGTGATTTAACTAGCGAGACCGGGGAGCTGTTTTTT. Encoded protein: CATSDLTSETGELFF.

The chain couples TRBV27 to TRBJ1-6; D remains ambiguous. Germline CDR1 MNHEY, CDR2 SMNVEV (reference sequence). CDR3 length: 16 amino acids. V gave up 2 bases and J gave up 7 bases, with 15 bases separating them. CDR3 loop: CASSLVGNPENSPLHF. The CDR3, as DNA: TGTGCCAGCAGTTTAGTAGGGAATCCGGAGAATTCACCCCTCCACTTT.

The V gene is TRBV4-3, the J gene TRBJ2-1; perhaps TRBD2 as D (5 bases). Trimming removed 3 bases at V and 7 bases at J, with 16 bases between. CDR1 LGHNA and CDR2 YSLEER come from the germline V gene. This CDR3 region has 15 residues. The CDR3 nucleotides read TGCGCCAGCAGCCAGTCGTTGGCGGGTGTTAATGAGCAGTTCTTC. It codes for CASSQSLAGVNEQFF.

V gene TRBV5-8 combines with J gene TRBJ1-1; 9 nucleotides line up with TRBD1. The CDR3 is made up of 13 amino acids. V trimming: 3 bases; J trimming: 14 bases; junction bases outside the gene matches: 11. Germline-derived CDR1 and CDR2 are SGHTS and YDEGEE. CDR3 region: CASSSQGAHLKFF. As DNA, the CDR3 is TGTGCCAGCAGCTCACAGGGGGCGCATCTTAAATTCTTT.

V is TRBV11-1 and J is TRBJ2-7, with 7 bases fitting TRBD1. From germline, CDR1 is SGHAT and CDR2 FQDESV (reference sequence). V lost 5 bases, J lost 1 base, and 8 bases stayed unmatched. The CDR3 is 15 amino acids. The CDR3 is CASSADRVGSYEQYF. As DNA, the CDR3 is TGTGCCAGCAGCGCCGACAGGGTAGGGTCCTACGAGCAGTACTTC.

The V gene is TRBV4-3, the J gene TRBJ2-5; no definite D call. With 0 bases removed from V and 4 bases from J, the gap between germline ends came to 9 bases. Per the germline V gene, CDR1 is LGHNA and CDR2 is YSLEER. The CDR3 length is 14 residues. This chain's CDR3 is CASSQDRRPETQYF. The CDR3 DNA sequence: TGCGCCAGCAGCCAAGATAGACGCCCAGAGACCCAGTACTTC.

This chain connects TRBV23-1 to TRBJ2-1, with 13 bases fitting TRBD2. TRBV23-1 is an open reading frame whose function is uncertain. Trimming removed 4 bases from V and 7 bases from J; junction bases left unmatched: 13. CDR3 length equals 18 residues. The CDR3 DNA reads as TGCGCCAGCAGTCCCCCCCCCACTACTAGCGGGAGGGGTAATGAGCAGTTCTTC. Its protein is CASSPPPTTSGRGNEQFF.

The chain is built from TRBV30 and TRBJ1-6; D is uncertain. Trimming left V 0 bases short and J 5 bases short, with 14 bases between. Per germline, CDR1 GTSNPN and CDR2 SVGIG (reference sequence). The CDR3 length is 16 residues. CDR3 DNA: TGTGCCTGGAGTGTATATCCCAGAACCAATAATTCACCCCTCCACTTT. Protein product: CAWSVYPRTNNSPLHF.

V and J are TRBV6-5 and TRBJ1-2; 7 bases fit TRBD1. The CDR3 sequence is 15 residues long. V dropped 2 bases and J dropped 3; count of bases not matched to a gene: 6. Looked up from germline, CDR1 is MNHEY and CDR2 is SVGAGI. The CDR3 bases are TGTGCCAGCAGTTACCTTAGCGGGACAGACTATGGCTACACCTTC. It specifies CASSYLSGTDYGYTF.

The chain uses TRBV15 and TRBJ2-1; 8 bases fit TRBD2. The J segment lost 6 bases and the V segment lost 5 bases, leaving 3 bases of the junction unmatched. The CDR3 is 13 amino acids. Germline V lookup: CDR1 LNHNV, CDR2 YYDKDF (reference sequence). The CDR3 nucleotides read TGTGCCACCAGCGGGGGACTAGTCAATGAGCAGTTCTTC. Protein product: CATSGGLVNEQFF.

The V gene is TRBV30, the J gene TRBJ2-3; TRBD2 is a possible D gene (5 bases). There are 11 residues in the CDR3. Germline loops: CDR1 GTSNPN, CDR2 SVGIG (reference sequence). Trimming removed 0 bases from V and 11 bases from J, with 9 bases in between. CDR3 amino acids: CAWSVLGGQYF. CDR3 coding DNA: TGTGCCTGGAGTGTACTAGGAGGGCAGTATTTT.

V and J are TRBV18 and TRBJ1-6, with TRBD1 as a possible D gene (5 bases). V lost 5 bases and J lost 7, with 15 bases in between. This CDR3 contains 15 residues. Looked up from germline, CDR1 is KGHSH and CDR2 is LQKENI. CDR3 in amino acids: CASSLDTVGNSPLHF. The DNA for the CDR3 is TGTGCCAGCTCATTGGACACCGTAGGAAATTCACCCCTCCACTTT. Looking up the rest from reference TRBV18 and TRBJ1-6 gives the full variable domain: NAGVMQNPRHLVRRRGQEARLRCSPMKGHSHVYWYRQLPEEGLKFMVYLQKENIIDESGMPKERFSAEFPKEGPSILRIQQVVRGDSAAYFCASSLDTVGNSPLHFGNGTRLTVT.

The chain combines TRBV6-2 or TRBV6-3 with TRBJ1-2; D is perhaps TRBD1 (5 bases). Germline V gives CDR1 MNHEY, CDR2 SVGEGT. The CDR3 has 17 amino acids. V dropped 0 bases and J dropped 2 bases, with 16 bases sitting between them. CDR3 nucleotide sequence: TGTGCCAGCAGTTACTCTCAGGGCAGAACCTCCAACTATGGCTACACCTTC. This encodes CASSYSQGRTSNYGYTF.

V usage is TRBV24-1 and J usage is TRBJ2-1; TRBD2 matches 12 bases. The CDR3 has 19 amino acids. The V gene's germline CDR1 is KGHDR and CDR2 SFDVKD. V trimming: 4 bases; J trimming: 0 bases; junction bases outside the gene matches: 9. CDR3 in amino acids: CATSDLTSGSPSSYNEQFF. The CDR3, as DNA: TGTGCCACCAGTGACCTGACTAGCGGGAGCCCCAGCTCCTACAATGAGCAGTTCTTC.